The next 17 T cell receptor beta chains were all read from a single sample in a study of cytomegalovirus exposure and HLA in healthy donors. PCR was performed using 60 Vbeta and 13 Jbeta primers. Some clones are missing from TCRdb's copy, which holds only in-frame ones; the method was immunoSEQ multiplex PCR. Here the sample spans more than 85,000 clones, around 9.6% being singletons. Material for sequencing was PBMCs. The receptors stem from a man aged 50-59 years in good health and CMV-seropositive.

This clone was observed a single time. The rearrangement uses TRBV19 and TRBJ2-4, with D possibly matching TRBD2 (5 bases). CDR1 is LNHDA, CDR2 SQIVND, per germline (reference sequence). The CDR3 is made up of 13 amino acids. V gave up 5 bases and J gave up 7 bases, with 12 bases separating them. The CDR3 bases are TGTGCCAGTAGTCGGGGTCAAGGGAACATTCAGTACTTC. Translation: CASSRGQGNIQYF. The full variable domain, its missing parts supplied by reference TRBV19 and TRBJ2-4, is DGGITQSPKYLFRKEGQNVTLSCEQNLNHDAMYWYRQDPGQGLRLIYYSQIVNDFQKGDIAEGYSVSREKKESFPLTVTSAQKNPTAFYLCASSRGQGNIQYFGAGTRLSVL.

A few counts support this clone. CDR3 coding DNA: TGTGCCAGCAGCCCCGGGAGGGCCGAGGAGCAGTTCTTC. It yields the protein CASSPGRAEEQFF. The gene calls are TRBV5-4 and TRBJ2-1; 8 nucleotides align to TRBD2. The CDR3 is 13 amino acids. V was clipped by 4 bases and J by 10 bases; unmatched bases: 7. Germline CDR1 is SGHNT and CDR2 is YYREEE (reference sequence).

The chain couples TRBV6-5 to TRBJ1-1; no clear D. V was pared by 6 bases and J by 4 bases, with 12 bases between. Germline V gives CDR1 MNHEY, CDR2 SVGAGI. The CDR3 loop spans 13 amino acids. The DNA of the CDR3 is TGTGCCAGCAGCCGGAATGGCGGCACTGAAGCTTTCTTT. Translation gives CASSRNGGTEAFF.

This chain connects TRBV6-5 to TRBJ2-7; 8 bases map to TRBD1. V lost 1 base, J lost 6 bases, and 5 bases stayed unmatched. CDR1 is MNHEY and CDR2 is SVGAGI in the germline V gene. The CDR3 covers 14 residues. CDR3 nucleotides: TGTGCCAGCAGTTACTACTCAGGGGGCGGCGAGCAGTACTTC. This gives the protein CASSYYSGGGEQYF.

A few counts support this clone. The chain employs TRBV2 and TRBJ1-1; possibly TRBD1 for D (6 bases). Germline V gene lookup returns CDR1 SNHLY and CDR2 FYNNEI. Trimming shortened V by 5 bases and J by 0 bases, and 10 bases separated the two germline ends. CDR3 length: 14 amino acids. CDR3: CASSSGHMNTEAFF. CDR3 in DNA: TGTGCCAGCAGTTCGGGACACATGAACACTGAAGCTTTCTTT.

This clone was detected only a few times. V is TRBV6-5 and J is TRBJ1-5, with a tentative D call TRBD1 (6 bases). The CDR3 extends over 14 amino acids. Germline V lookup: CDR1 MNHEY, CDR2 SVGAGI. The V and J ends lost 6 bases and 5 bases respectively, with 14 bases between them. In DNA, the CDR3 is TGTGCCAGCAGCAGAGACAGGACCCATCAGCCCCAGCATTTT. Protein: CASSRDRTHQPQHF.

This rearrangement joins TRBV11-2 to TRBJ2-4, with D perhaps matching TRBD2 (5 bases). V lost 3 bases and J lost 6, with 18 bases in between. The length of the CDR3 is 16 residues. CDR1 SGHAT and CDR2 FQNNGV come from the germline V gene. The CDR3 DNA sequence: TGTGCCAGCAGCTTGAGGGCGGGCCTAGAAATAAACATTCAGTACTTC. Translation: CASSLRAGLEINIQYF. Together with reference TRBV11-2 and TRBJ2-4, the CDR3 gives the full variable domain: EAGVAQSPRYKIIEKRQSVAFWCNPISGHATLYWYQQILGQGPKLLIQFQNNGVVDDSQLPKDRFSAERLKGVDSTLKIQPAKLEDSAVYLCASSLRAGLEINIQYFGAGTRLSVL.

The chain has TRBV7-6 and TRBJ2-1; no clear D. Germline CDR1 and CDR2: SGHVS and FNYEAQ. The V gene lost 1 base and the J gene lost 10 bases, with 11 bases spanning the gap. CDR3 size: 13 residues. The CDR3, as DNA: TGTGCCAGCAGCTTAGAAACGCAAACAGAGCAGTTCTTC. Its translation: CASSLETQTEQFF.

Within the sample, this clone is medium-sized (0.01 to 0.1%). The rearrangement joins TRBV10-3 to TRBJ2-7; 7 bases agree with TRBD1. Germline CDR1 reads ENHRY; CDR2 reads SYGVKD. The CDR3 contains 12 residues. V shed 10 bases, J shed 3 bases, and the junction held 6 bases outside the gene matches. CDR3 region: CASSGQLYEQYF. Written as DNA, the CDR3 is TGTGCCAGTTCGGGACAGCTCTACGAGCAGTACTTC.

This clone was picked up a small number of times. The rearrangement uses TRBV19 and TRBJ1-2; D possibly corresponds to TRBD1 (6 bases). V lost 4 bases and J lost 3, with 9 bases in between. This CDR3 region has 13 residues. The germline V gene has CDR1 LNHDA and CDR2 SQIVND (reference sequence). CDR3 sequence reads: CASSTGVDYGYTF. The CDR3, as DNA: TGTGCCAGTAGTACAGGGGTTGACTATGGCTACACCTTC. Combining the CDR3 with reference TRBV19 and TRBJ1-2 gives the whole variable domain DGGITQSPKYLFRKEGQNVTLSCEQNLNHDAMYWYRQDPGQGLRLIYYSQIVNDFQKGDIAEGYSVSREKKESFPLTVTSAQKNPTAFYLCASSTGVDYGYTFGSGTRLTVV.

The chain uses TRBV27 and TRBJ2-7; maybe TRBD2 (5 bases). The CDR3 loop spans 12 amino acids. Trimming stripped 3 bases from V and 5 bases from J, with 8 bases between. CDR1 MNHEY and CDR2 SMNVEV come from the germline V gene (reference sequence). The CDR3 DNA reads as TGTGCCAGCAGTTTTCACGGGAACGAGCAGTACTTC. Amino acids: CASSFHGNEQYF.

The chain recombines TRBV7-8 with TRBJ2-7, with TRBD2 as a possible D gene (5 bases). Trimming pared 6 bases from V and 2 bases from J, leaving 11 bases between. Germline V gene sequence: CDR1 SGHVS, CDR2 FQNEAQ. The CDR3 runs 13 residues. CDR3 DNA sequence: TGTGCCAGCAGTCCATCGGGGACCTACGAGCAGTACTTC. Translation gives CASSPSGTYEQYF.

This clone appeared a few times. This chain joins TRBV29-1 and TRBJ2-2, with TRBD2 as a possible D gene (6 bases). Germline V gives CDR1 SQVTM, CDR2 ANQGSEA. The CDR3 sequence is 13 residues long. Trimming removed 6 bases at V and 1 base at J, with 9 bases between. The CDR3 protein is CSVGTLNTGELFF. DNA of the CDR3: TGCAGCGTGGGGACTTTGAACACCGGGGAGCTGTTTTTT.

The sample holds a few counts of this clone. J is TRBJ1-6 and V is TRBV11-2; D is possibly TRBD1 (5 bases). Germline values: CDR1 SGHAT, CDR2 FQNNGV. The CDR3 extends over 16 amino acids. V dropped 3 bases and J dropped 5 bases, with 14 bases sitting between them. The CDR3 region has the DNA TGTGCCAGCAGCTTTCGGCACAGGAACAATAATTCACCCCTCCACTTT. Its translation is CASSFRHRNNNSPLHF.

The chain carries TRBV7-2 and TRBJ2-1; 7 bases agree with TRBD2. The CDR3 covers 15 residues. After removal of 3 bases from V and 2 bases from J, the junction contained 4 bases not matched to a gene. The germline V gene has CDR1 SGHTA and CDR2 FQGNSA. The CDR3 region is CASSLAGTTYNEQFF. Here the CDR3 DNA reads TGTGCCAGCAGCTTGGCCGGGACTACCTACAATGAGCAGTTCTTC.

This clone was seen only a few times. This chain links TRBV9 with TRBJ2-1, with 9 bases lining up with TRBD2. V was clipped by 0 bases and J by 6 bases; unmatched bases: 4. The CDR3 contains 15 residues. Germline V gene sequence: CDR1 SGDLS, CDR2 YYNGEE. The CDR3 is CASSVAGGRANEQFF. The CDR3 bases are TGTGCCAGCAGCGTAGCCGGCGGGAGGGCCAATGAGCAGTTCTTC.

V is TRBV28 and J is TRBJ1-1; 7 bases align to TRBD1. Germline-derived CDR1 and CDR2 are MDHEN and SYDVKM. The trim removed 6 bases at V and 7 bases at J, leaving 2 bases unmatched. The CDR3 consists of 11 residues. The CDR3 loop reads CASSRDSEAFF. Written as DNA, the CDR3 is TGTGCCAGCAGCCGGGACAGTGAAGCTTTCTTT.